Sequencing of this TCR beta chain was carried out in a study of blood T cell repertoires in COVID-19. How the authors handled the data: Amplification with reference gene primers provided the estimates of nucleated cell counts. Sequencing was performed with immunoSEQ multiplex PCR; in TCRdb, only in-frame clones are kept and a portion is missing. Clonal size and the V and J genes are those of that table, whereas D and trimming came from the DNA. This table has some 70,000 clones, roughly 80% appearing once. This receptor was taken from a man aged 60 to 75 with acute or convalescent COVID-19. Material: peripheral blood.

CDR3 region: CASSQSWGGQYF. As DNA, the CDR3 is TGTGCCAGCAGCCAATCGTGGGGGGGCCAGTACTTC. V and J are TRBV16 and TRBJ2-7; D is perhaps TRBD2 (7 bases). V lost 0 bases, J lost 10 bases, and 10 bases lay in between. The germline CDR1 and CDR2 sequences are KGHSY and FQNENV. The CDR3 extends over 12 amino acids.